This TCR beta chain derives from a study of T cells in localized non-small cell lung cancer. The V segment lost 4 bases and the J segment 2 bases; nucleotides outside the gene matches: 6. The CDR3 has 16 residues. Germline V gene lookup returns CDR1 SGHRS and CDR2 YFSETQ. The method was immunoSEQ multiplex PCR; TCRdb's version includes in-frame clones alone and lacks a portion of them. Seen here are 70,000 to 100,000 clones, around 90% observed once, and the top ten hold roughly 4.3%. Whole-study results and caveats: Longer overall survival accompanied higher blood T cell density. In adjacent lung, a median around 57 of the top 100 tumor clones were found. Sequence data derive from only one tumor region, so heterogeneity remains possible. The greatest T cell clonality was found in uninvolved adjacent lung (higher than in tumor).

Note on this clone: Its target is not known.

This TCR derives from a woman aged 40-69 years with stage II squamous cell lung carcinoma. The chain joins TRBV5-1 to TRBJ2-3, with 11 bases aligning to TRBD2. The input for sequencing was PBMCs, taken before any cancer treatment. The CDR3 region is CASSGSGGANTDTQYF. CDR3 DNA sequence: TGCGCCAGCAGCGGTAGCGGGGGGGCCAACACAGATACGCAGTATTTT.